Listed below are T cell receptor beta chains from one sample, sequenced in a study of blood T cells in healthy people across ages. One entry per CDR3 protein, called by TCRdb with MiXCR from the 5' RACE reads. The table includes around 750,000 distinct CDR3 sequences, approximately 55% detected once. Sequenced material: blood. These receptors all stem from a man older than 75 in good health. Both conserved end residues are trimmed from each CDR3.

>TRBJ2-1|TRBV20-1
SAPNRRENEQF
>TRBJ2-3|TRBV7-2
ASFARHRYAY
>TRBJ2-1|TRBV12-3/TRBV12-4
ASSFLLDSNEQF
>TRBJ2-7|TRBV7-2
ASGSGGTGTYEQY
>TRBJ2-3|TRBV2
ASSEGRVRCAY
>TRBJ2-7|TRBV20-1
SARAGGQGDEQY
>TRBJ1-1|TRBV5-1
ASSLNRGTYEAF
>TRBJ2-7|TRBV29-1
SVAGQGTYEQY
>TRBJ2-7|TRBV20-1
SARVRSLQTGVGYEQY
>TRBJ2-1|TRBV7-2
ASSRLRGYNKQF
>TRBJ1-2|TRBV12-3/TRBV12-4
ASRGREGHGYT
>TRBJ1-4|TRBV25-1
ASSPVGWREKLF
>TRBJ1-2|TRBV5-1
ASSIAPGIYDYT
>TRBJ2-3|TRBV20-1
SAVAIGGSRDTQY
>TRBJ1-2|TRBV6-5
ASSPGTEGGGYT
>TRBJ2-6|TRBV12-3/TRBV12-4
ASSGAITLSGANVLT
>TRBJ2-3|TRBV2
ASTGESHRYAY
>TRBJ1-5|TRBV10-2
ASSTLGDQPQH
>TRBJ2-7|TRBV7-2
ASRLALHPRDEQY
>TRBJ2-5|TRBV25-1
ASSEARGQETQY
>TRBJ1-1|TRBV12-3/TRBV12-4
ASSPLTGMNTEAF
>.|TRBV6-5
ASSYSRVLSRDEQY
>TRBJ2-7|TRBV20-1
SARARYEQY
>TRBJ2-1|TRBV15
ATSRDIAGAGNEQF
>TRBJ2-7|TRBV28
ASSRIWDSSYEQY
>TRBJ1-1|TRBV12-3/TRBV12-4
ASAGIPGRKAF
>.|TRBV28
ASSNTLGEQY
>TRBJ2-7|TRBV9
ASSAGQGPSYEQY
>TRBJ2-3|TRBV7-8
ASSSGLAGAMAADFGQY
>TRBJ2-7|TRBV18
ASSGDRASYEQY
>TRBJ2-7|TRBV5-5
ASSLASVGTYEQY
>TRBJ2-3|TRBV20-1
SARATSGRTDTQY
>TRBJ1-1|TRBV27
ASSPDIPEAF
>TRBJ2-7|TRBV7-2
ASSSLGGTAYEQY
>TRBJ2-1|TRBV7-9
ASSLASRNNEQF
>TRBJ2-7|TRBV20-1
SARADRTPLEQY
>TRBJ1-1|TRBV21-1
ASSKPGWGDDTEAF
>TRBJ2-7|TRBV6-6
ASSYIPYEQY
>TRBJ1-6|TRBV5-5
ASSPDRGSPLH
>TRBJ2-5|TRBV6-6
ASSYFPREGAKETQY
>TRBJ2-3|TRBV7-3
ASSLFFQQDTQY
>TRBJ2-1|TRBV20-1
STLAGLNYNEQF
>TRBJ2-3|TRBV5-1
ASSLEPAGGHTDTQY
>TRBJ2-1|TRBV12-3/TRBV12-4
ASSPAGVGSNKQF
>TRBJ2-1|TRBV5-1
ASTTATTYNEQF
>TRBJ2-7|TRBV7-9
ASSLDTGGSSYEQY
>TRBJ1-1|TRBV5-1
VSSSTVPYTEAF
>TRBJ1-2|TRBV29-1
SVHSLGPSNEGYT
>TRBJ1-1|TRBV6-1
ASSEASGEAF
>TRBJ2-1|TRBV24-1
ATTASSYNEQF
>TRBJ1-1|TRBV20-1
SAGVSRVGANAF
>TRBJ1-4|TRBV9
ASNRQVDEKLF
>TRBJ2-7|TRBV27
ASRGQGWVYEQY